This T cell receptor beta chain was documented in a study of blood T cell repertoires in COVID-19. This CDR3 region has 13 residues. Looked up from germline, CDR1 is MDHEN and CDR2 is SYDVKM. The ends were cut back, 6 bases at V and 8 bases at J, with 16 bases in the middle. Data came from immunoSEQ multiplex PCR; TCRdb stores just in-frame clones and leaves some out. The table has fewer than 400,000 clones, roughly 90% seen once. The genes are TRBV28 and TRBJ1-1; possibly TRBD1 for D (6 bases). What was sequenced was peripheral blood. The TCR originated in a woman aged 30 to 39 with COVID-19, enrolled during active disease. CDR3 region: CASRKQGRGEAFF. As DNA, the CDR3 is TGTGCCAGCAGGAAACAGGGTAGGGGGGAAGCTTTCTTT.